What follows describes a single TCR beta chain. Its antigen remains unknown. The method was immunoSEQ multiplex PCR; TCRdb's version includes in-frame clones alone and lacks a portion of them. The table records 120,000 or so clones, around 83% of them present only once. The entry originates in a study of T cell responses to AZD1222 COVID-19 vaccine. Overall study findings and caveats: Spike-specific TCR repertoires showed rising breadth and depth after two AZD1222 doses.

Germline loops: CDR1 SEHNR, CDR2 FQNEAQ (reference sequence). This CDR3 is built from 15 residues. Trimming pared 3 bases from V and 0 bases from J, leaving 11 bases between. The sample here was peripheral blood, taken 28 days after the second AZD1222 dose. The TCR was taken from an adult who received the AZD1222 COVID-19 vaccine. The V call is TRBV7-9, the J call TRBJ1-2; maybe TRBD1 (5 bases). The CDR3 reads CASSLGEEANYGYTF. The CDR3 nucleotides are TGTGCCAGCAGCTTGGGGGAAGAAGCTAACTATGGCTACACCTTC.